This record concerns one T cell receptor (beta chain) sequence. TCRdb called the RT-PCR reads again in MiXCR, with one record for every CDR3 protein. In the table there are hundreds of thousands of distinct CDR3 sequences, 11% to 15% of which are singletons. The V end was cut by 3 bases, the J end by 8 bases, with 14 bases between. CDR3 length: 14 amino acids. The germline gives CDR1 SGHVS, CDR2 FNYEAQ. This clonotype originated in a female donor in good health, serving as a healthy control. This chain links TRBV7-6 with TRBJ1-3; possible D gene TRBD1, 5 bases. The sequencing input was memory CD4+ T cells from blood. The CDR3: CASSLPQVGDTIYF. The CDR3, as DNA: TGTGCCAGCAGCTTGCCCCAGGTGGGGGACACCATATATTTT.